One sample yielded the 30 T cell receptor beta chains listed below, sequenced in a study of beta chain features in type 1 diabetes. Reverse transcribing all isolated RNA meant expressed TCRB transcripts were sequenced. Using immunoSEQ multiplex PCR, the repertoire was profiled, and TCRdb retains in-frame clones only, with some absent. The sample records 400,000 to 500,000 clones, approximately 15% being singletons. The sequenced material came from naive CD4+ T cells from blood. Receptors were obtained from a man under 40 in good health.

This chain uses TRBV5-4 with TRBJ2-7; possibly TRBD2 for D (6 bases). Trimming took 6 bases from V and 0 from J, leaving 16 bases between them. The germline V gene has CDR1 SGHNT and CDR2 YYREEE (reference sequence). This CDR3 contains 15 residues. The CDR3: CASMELAQGSYEQYV. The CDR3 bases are TGTGCCAGCATGGAGCTAGCGCAGGGCTCCTACGAGCAGTACGTC.

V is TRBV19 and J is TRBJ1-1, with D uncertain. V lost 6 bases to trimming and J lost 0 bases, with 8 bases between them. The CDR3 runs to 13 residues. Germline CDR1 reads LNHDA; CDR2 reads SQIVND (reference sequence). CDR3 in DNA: TGTGCCAGTAGCGGTTGGGTGAACACTGAAGCTTTCTTT. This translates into CASSGWVNTEAFF. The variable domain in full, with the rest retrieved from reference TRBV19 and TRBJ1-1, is DGGITQSPKYLFRKEGQNVTLSCEQNLNHDAMYWYRQDPGQGLRLIYYSQIVNDFQKGDIAEGYSVSREKKESFPLTVTSAQKNPTAFYLCASSGWVNTEAFFGQGTRLTVV.

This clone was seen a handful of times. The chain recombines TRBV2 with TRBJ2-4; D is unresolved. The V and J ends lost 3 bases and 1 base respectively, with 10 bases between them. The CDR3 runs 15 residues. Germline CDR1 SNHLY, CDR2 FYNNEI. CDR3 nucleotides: TGTGCCAGCAGTGATCAGTCCGGGGCCAAAAACATTCAGTACTTC. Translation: CASSDQSGAKNIQYF.

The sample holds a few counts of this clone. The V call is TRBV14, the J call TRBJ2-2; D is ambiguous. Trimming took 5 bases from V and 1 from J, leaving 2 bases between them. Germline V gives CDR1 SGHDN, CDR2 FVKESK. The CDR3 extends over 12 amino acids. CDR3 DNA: TGTGCCAGCAGCAGGAACACCGGGGAGCTGTTTTTT. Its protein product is CASSRNTGELFF.

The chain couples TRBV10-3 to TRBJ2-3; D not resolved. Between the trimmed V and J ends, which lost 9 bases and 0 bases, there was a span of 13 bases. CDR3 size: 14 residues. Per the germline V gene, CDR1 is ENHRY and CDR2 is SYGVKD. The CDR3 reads CAIKKGMSTDTQYF. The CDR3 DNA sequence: TGTGCCATTAAAAAGGGTATGAGCACAGATACGCAGTATTTT.

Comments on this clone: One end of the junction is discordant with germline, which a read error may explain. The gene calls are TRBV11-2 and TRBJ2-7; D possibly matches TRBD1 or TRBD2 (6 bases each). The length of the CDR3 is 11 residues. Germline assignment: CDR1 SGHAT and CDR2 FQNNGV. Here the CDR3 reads CASSQEGVAVF. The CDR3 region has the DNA TGTGCCAGCAGCCAGGAGGGGGTAGCGGTCTTC.

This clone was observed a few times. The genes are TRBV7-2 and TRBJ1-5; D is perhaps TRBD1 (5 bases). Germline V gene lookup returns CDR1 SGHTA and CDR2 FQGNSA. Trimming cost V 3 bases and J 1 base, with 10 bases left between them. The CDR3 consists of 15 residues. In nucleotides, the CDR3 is TGTGCCAGCAGCTTTGGGGCGGTGAGCAATCAGCCCCAGCATTTT. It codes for CASSFGAVSNQPQHF.

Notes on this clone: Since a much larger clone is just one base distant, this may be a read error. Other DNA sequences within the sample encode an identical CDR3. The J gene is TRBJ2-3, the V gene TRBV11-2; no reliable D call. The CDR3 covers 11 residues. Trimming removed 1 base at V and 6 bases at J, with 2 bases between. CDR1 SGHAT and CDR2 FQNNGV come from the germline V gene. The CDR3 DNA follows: TGTGCCAGCAGCTTAGGGGATACGCAGTATTTT. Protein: CASSLGDTQYF.

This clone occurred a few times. The CDR3: CASSLVEKTEAFF. DNA of the CDR3: TGTGCCAGCAGCTTAGTCGAAAAAACTGAAGCTTTCTTT. The chain combines TRBV11-2 with TRBJ1-1; D not resolved. V dropped 1 base and J dropped 5 bases, with 8 bases sitting between them. Per germline, CDR1 SGHAT and CDR2 FQNNGV. This CDR3 spans 13 amino acids. Combining the CDR3 with reference TRBV11-2 and TRBJ1-1 gives the whole variable domain EAGVAQSPRYKIIEKRQSVAFWCNPISGHATLYWYQQILGQGPKLLIQFQNNGVVDDSQLPKDRFSAERLKGVDSTLKIQPAKLEDSAVYLCASSLVEKTEAFFGQGTRLTVV.

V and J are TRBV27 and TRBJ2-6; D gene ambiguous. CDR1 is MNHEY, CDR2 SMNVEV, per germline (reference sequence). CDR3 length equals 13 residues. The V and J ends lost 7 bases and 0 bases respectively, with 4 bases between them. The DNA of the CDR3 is TGTGCCAGCAAAAGCTCTGGGGCCAACGTCCTGACTTTC. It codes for CASKSSGANVLTF.

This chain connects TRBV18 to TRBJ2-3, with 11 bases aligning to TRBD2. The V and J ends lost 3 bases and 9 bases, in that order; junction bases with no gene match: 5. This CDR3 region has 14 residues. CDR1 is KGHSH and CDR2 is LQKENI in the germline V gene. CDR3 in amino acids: CASSPGTSGSTQYF. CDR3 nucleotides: TGTGCCAGCTCACCCGGGACTAGCGGCTCCACGCAGTATTTT.

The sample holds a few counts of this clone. CDR3 coding DNA: TGTGCCAGCAGTGTGGGACTAGCGGAGTACAATGAGCAGTTCTTC. Encoded protein: CASSVGLAEYNEQFF. The chain combines TRBV6-1 with TRBJ2-1, with 11 bases fitting TRBD2. J was trimmed by 4 bases and V by 4 bases; bases with no gene match: 3. The germline V gene has CDR1 MNHNS and CDR2 SASEGT. The CDR3 is made up of 15 amino acids.

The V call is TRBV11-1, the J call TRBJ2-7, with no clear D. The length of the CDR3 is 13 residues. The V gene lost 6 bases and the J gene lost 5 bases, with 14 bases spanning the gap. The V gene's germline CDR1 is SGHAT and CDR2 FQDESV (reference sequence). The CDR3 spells CASSKRVGNEQYV. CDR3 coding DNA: TGTGCCAGCAGTAAACGGGTGGGTAACGAGCAGTACGTC.

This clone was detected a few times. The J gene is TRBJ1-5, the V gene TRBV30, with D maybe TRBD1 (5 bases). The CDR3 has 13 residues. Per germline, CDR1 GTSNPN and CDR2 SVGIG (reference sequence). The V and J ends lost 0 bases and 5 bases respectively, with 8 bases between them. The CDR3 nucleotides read TGTGCCTGGAGTGTCGGACAATATCAGCCCCAGCATTTT. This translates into CAWSVGQYQPQHF.

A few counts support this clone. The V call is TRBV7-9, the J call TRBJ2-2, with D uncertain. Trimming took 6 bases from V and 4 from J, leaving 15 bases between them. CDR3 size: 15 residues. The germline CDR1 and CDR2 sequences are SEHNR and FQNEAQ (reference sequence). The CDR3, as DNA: TGTGCCAGCAGGACTGACTCCCTCGGCACCGGGGAGCTGTTTTTT. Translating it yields CASRTDSLGTGELFF.

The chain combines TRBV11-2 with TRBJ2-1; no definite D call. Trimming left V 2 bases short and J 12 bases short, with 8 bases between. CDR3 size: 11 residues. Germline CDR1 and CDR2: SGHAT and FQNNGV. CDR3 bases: TGTGCCAGCAGCTTACTAGGAAGGCAGTTCTTC. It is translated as CASSLLGRQFF.

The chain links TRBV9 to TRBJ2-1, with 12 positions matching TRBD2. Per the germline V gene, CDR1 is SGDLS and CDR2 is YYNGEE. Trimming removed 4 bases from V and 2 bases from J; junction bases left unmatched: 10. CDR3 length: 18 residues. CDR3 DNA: TGTGCCAGCAGCCCCCGTCTACTAGCGGGGGGAGCCTACAATGAGCAGTTCTTC. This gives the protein CASSPRLLAGGAYNEQFF.

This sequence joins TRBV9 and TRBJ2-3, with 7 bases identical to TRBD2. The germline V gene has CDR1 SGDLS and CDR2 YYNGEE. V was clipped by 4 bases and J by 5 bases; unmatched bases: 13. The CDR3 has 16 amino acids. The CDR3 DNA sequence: TGTGCCAGCAGCACGTCAGGGCGGGAGCCGGGAGATACGCAGTATTTT. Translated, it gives CASSTSGREPGDTQYF.

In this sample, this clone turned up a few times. CDR3 protein: CASGNRPLGTAYNEQFF. The CDR3 DNA is TGTGCTAGTGGTAATCGGCCCTTGGGGACGGCCTACAATGAGCAGTTCTTC. J is TRBJ2-1 and V is TRBV12-5; tentatively, D is TRBD1 or TRBD2 (5 bases each). The germline V gene encodes CDR1 LGHNT and CDR2 FRNRAP. This CDR3 comprises 17 residues. The V gene lost 5 bases and the J gene lost 2 bases, with 19 bases spanning the gap.

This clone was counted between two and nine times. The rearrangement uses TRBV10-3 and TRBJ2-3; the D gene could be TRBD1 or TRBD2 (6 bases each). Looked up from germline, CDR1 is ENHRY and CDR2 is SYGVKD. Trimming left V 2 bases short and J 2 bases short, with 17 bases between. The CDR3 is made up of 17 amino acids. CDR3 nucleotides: TGTGCCATCAGTGAGAGGGGGGATAGGATCCCCACAGATACGCAGTATTTT. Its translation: CAISERGDRIPTDTQYF.

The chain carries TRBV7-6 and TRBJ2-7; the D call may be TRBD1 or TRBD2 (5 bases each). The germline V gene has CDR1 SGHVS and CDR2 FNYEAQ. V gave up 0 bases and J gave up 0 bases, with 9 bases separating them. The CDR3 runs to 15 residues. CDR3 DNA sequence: TGTGCCAGCAGCTTAGCCTTTGGGGGCTCCTACGAGCAGTACGTC. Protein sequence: CASSLAFGGSYEQYV.

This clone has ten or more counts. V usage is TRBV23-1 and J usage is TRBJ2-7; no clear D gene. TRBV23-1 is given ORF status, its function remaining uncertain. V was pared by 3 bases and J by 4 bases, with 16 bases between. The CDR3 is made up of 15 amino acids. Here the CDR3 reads CASSHPAKYQYEQYV. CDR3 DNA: TGCGCCAGCAGTCATCCGGCGAAATACCAGTACGAGCAGTACGTC.

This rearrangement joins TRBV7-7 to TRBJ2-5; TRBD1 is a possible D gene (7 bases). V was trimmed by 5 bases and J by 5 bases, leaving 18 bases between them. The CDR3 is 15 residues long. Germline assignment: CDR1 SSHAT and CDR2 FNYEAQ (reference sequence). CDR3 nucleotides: TGTGCCAGCAGCCCCCTGGCAGGGGGGTCGGAGACCCAGTACTTC. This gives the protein CASSPLAGGSETQYF.

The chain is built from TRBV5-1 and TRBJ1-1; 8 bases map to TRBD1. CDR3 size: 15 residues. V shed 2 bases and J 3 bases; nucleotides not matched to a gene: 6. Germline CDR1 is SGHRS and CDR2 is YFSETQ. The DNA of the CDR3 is TGCGCCAGCAGCTTTACAGGGGGTGAGGACACTGAAGCTTTCTTT. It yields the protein CASSFTGGEDTEAFF.

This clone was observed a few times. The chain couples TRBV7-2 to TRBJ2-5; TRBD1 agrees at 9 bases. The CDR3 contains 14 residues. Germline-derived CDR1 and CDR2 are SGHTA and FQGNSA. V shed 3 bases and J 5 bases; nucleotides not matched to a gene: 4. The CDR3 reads CASSLRTGVETQYF. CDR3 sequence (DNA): TGTGCCAGCAGCTTGAGGACAGGGGTGGAGACCCAGTACTTC.

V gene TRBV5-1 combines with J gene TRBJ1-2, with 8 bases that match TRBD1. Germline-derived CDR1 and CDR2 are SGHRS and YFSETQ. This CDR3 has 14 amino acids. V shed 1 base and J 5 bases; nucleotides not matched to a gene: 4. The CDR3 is CASSLKTGEYGYTF. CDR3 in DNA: TGCGCCAGCAGCTTGAAGACAGGGGAATATGGCTACACCTTC.

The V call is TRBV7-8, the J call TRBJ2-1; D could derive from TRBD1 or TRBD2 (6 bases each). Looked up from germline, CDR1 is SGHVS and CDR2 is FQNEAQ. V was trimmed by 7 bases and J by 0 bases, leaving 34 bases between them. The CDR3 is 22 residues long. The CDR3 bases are TGTGCCAGCAAGGGGGACGGGTTCCGGGAGAAGCTCTCACCGAGCTCCTACAATGAGCAGTTCTTC. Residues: CASKGDGFREKLSPSSYNEQFF. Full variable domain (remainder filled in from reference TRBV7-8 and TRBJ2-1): GAGVSQSPRYKVAKRGQDVALRCDPISGHVSLFWYQQALGQGPEFLTYFQNEAQLDKSGLPSDRFFAERPEGSVSTLKIQRTQQEDSAVYLCASKGDGFREKLSPSSYNEQFFGPGTRLTVL.

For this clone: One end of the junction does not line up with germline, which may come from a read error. CDR3 sequence: CASSLRQGPHSF. The CDR3 coding sequence is TGTGCCAGCAGCCTCCGACAGGGCCCACACTCCTTC. V usage is TRBV6-6 and J usage is TRBJ2-7, with 7 bases lining up with TRBD1. The germline V gene has CDR1 MNHNY and CDR2 SVGAGI (reference sequence). The CDR3 length is 12 residues.

CDR3 sequence: CASSLGQVQETQYF. The CDR3 coding sequence is TGTGCCAGCTCATTAGGACAGGTCCAAGAGACCCAGTACTTC. V gene TRBV18 combines with J gene TRBJ2-5; 7 positions agree with TRBD1. This CDR3 spans 14 amino acids. Germline CDR1 and CDR2: KGHSH and LQKENI. V lost 5 bases, J lost 1 base, and 4 bases stayed unmatched.

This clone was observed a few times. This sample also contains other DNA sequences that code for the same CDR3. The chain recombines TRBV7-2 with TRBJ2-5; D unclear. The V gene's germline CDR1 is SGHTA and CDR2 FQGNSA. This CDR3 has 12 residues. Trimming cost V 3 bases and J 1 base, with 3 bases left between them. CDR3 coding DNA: TGTGCCAGCAGCTTTGGCCAAGAGACCCAGTACTTC. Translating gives CASSFGQETQYF.